This T cell receptor beta chain is drawn from a study of blood T cell repertoires in COVID-19. The assay was immunoSEQ multiplex PCR, and TCRdb's table has in-frame clones only and misses some. The table has just over 300,000 clones, around 89% seen once. The TCR sequence derives from a woman aged 40-49 years who had recovered from COVID-19. Source material: PBMCs or T cells enriched from blood (not recorded which).

CDR3 in amino acids: CASSQGSPRGTDTQYF. In nucleotides, the CDR3 is TGTGCCAGCAGCCAAGGGTCACCGCGGGGCACAGATACGCAGTATTTT. The chain is built from TRBV3-1 (or the pseudogene TRBV3-2) and TRBJ2-3; D may be TRBD2 (5 bases). The CDR3 totals 16 residues. Germline V gene data show CDR1 as LGHDT and CDR2 as YNNKEL (reference sequence). V was pared by 1 base and J by 1 base, with 12 bases between.